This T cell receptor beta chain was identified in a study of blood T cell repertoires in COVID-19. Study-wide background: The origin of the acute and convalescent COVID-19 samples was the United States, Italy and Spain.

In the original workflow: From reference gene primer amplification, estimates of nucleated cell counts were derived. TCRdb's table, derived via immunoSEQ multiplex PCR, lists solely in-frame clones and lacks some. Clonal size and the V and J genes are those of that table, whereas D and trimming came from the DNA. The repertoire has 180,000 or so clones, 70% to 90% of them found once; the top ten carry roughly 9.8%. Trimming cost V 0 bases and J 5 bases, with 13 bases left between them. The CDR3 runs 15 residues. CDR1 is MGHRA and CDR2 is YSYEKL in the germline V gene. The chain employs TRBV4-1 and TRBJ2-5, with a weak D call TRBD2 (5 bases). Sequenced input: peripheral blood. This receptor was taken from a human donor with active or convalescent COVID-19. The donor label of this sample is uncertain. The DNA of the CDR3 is TGCGCCAGCAGCCAAGATGAGCGGATTCGGGAGACCCAGTACTTC. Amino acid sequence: CASSQDERIRETQYF.